These 17 T cell receptor beta chains share one sample of origin, sequenced in a study of cytomegalovirus exposure and HLA in healthy donors. Only in-frame clones appear in the TCRdb table, and some are missing; sequencing was by immunoSEQ multiplex PCR. The sample consists of hundreds of thousands of clones, 80% to 90% of them appearing once. Sequenced: PBMCs. The receptors derive from a woman aged 18-29 years in good health and CMV-seronegative.

CDR3 in amino acids: CASRLTGATEAFF. The CDR3 coding sequence is TGTGCCAGCAGACTTACAGGGGCCACTGAAGCTTTCTTT. V is TRBV27 and J is TRBJ1-1, with 7 bases matching TRBD1. The trim removed 6 bases at V and 4 bases at J, leaving 5 bases unmatched. This CDR3 contains 13 residues. Germline V CDR1 and CDR2: MNHEY, SMNVEV (reference sequence).

The chain is built from TRBV5-1 and TRBJ2-3; TRBD2 aligns across 7 bases. The CDR3 spans 15 residues. Looked up from germline, CDR1 is SGHRS and CDR2 is YFSETQ. Trimming removed 1 base from V and 2 bases from J; junction bases left unmatched: 4. CDR3 nucleotide sequence: TGCGCCAGCAGCTTGTTGGGGGGGACCACAGATACGCAGTATTTT. The encoded protein is CASSLLGGTTDTQYF.

The V call is TRBV7-8, the J call TRBJ1-5, with D perhaps matching TRBD1 (6 bases). V lost 2 bases and J lost 3, with 14 bases in between. The CDR3 covers 16 residues. Germline V CDR1 and CDR2: SGHVS, FQNEAQ. This chain's CDR3 is CASSLPPDSFNQPQHF. The CDR3 nucleotides are TGTGCCAGCAGCTTACCCCCGGACAGCTTCAATCAGCCCCAGCATTTT.

The chain carries TRBV2 and TRBJ1-6, with a tentative D call TRBD1 (6 bases). Germline V CDR1 and CDR2: SNHLY, FYNNEI. Trimming removed 6 bases at V and 7 bases at J, with 13 bases between. CDR3 size: 14 residues. The CDR3 DNA is TGTGCCAGCAGATCCGGGACACGCAATTCACCCCTCCACTTT. Translated, it gives CASRSGTRNSPLHF.

The chain employs TRBV30 and TRBJ2-1; D is uncertain. Germline CDR1 reads GTSNPN; CDR2 reads SVGIG (reference sequence). This CDR3 region has 12 residues. The germline V and J ends were trimmed by 1 base and 6 bases, with 7 bases remaining between them. The CDR3 loop reads CAWSALGNEQFF. The CDR3 coding sequence is TGTGCCTGGAGTGCCCTCGGCAATGAGCAGTTCTTC.

This clone was counted between two and nine times. The chain links TRBV7-8 to TRBJ1-2; the match to TRBD1 covers 8 bases. CDR3 length equals 14 residues. Germline values: CDR1 SGHVS, CDR2 FQNEAQ. V was clipped by 1 base and J by 5 bases; unmatched bases: 3. The CDR3 protein is CASSLVTGDYGYTF. CDR3 nucleotide sequence: TGTGCCAGCAGCTTAGTGACAGGGGATTATGGCTACACCTTC. The whole variable domain, remainder taken from reference TRBV7-8 and TRBJ1-2, is GAGVSQSPRYKVAKRGQDVALRCDPISGHVSLFWYQQALGQGPEFLTYFQNEAQLDKSGLPSDRFFAERPEGSVSTLKIQRTQQEDSAVYLCASSLVTGDYGYTFGSGTRLTVV.

The chain's CDR3 is CAWSVVNLHQPQHF. Written as DNA, the CDR3 is TGTGCCTGGAGTGTAGTAAACTTACATCAGCCCCAGCATTTT. This chain uses TRBV30 with TRBJ1-5; D gene uncertain. The CDR3 extends over 14 amino acids. Germline V gives CDR1 GTSNPN, CDR2 SVGIG (reference sequence). V was clipped by 0 bases and J by 5 bases, with 11 bases between them.

The V gene is TRBV28, the J gene TRBJ2-1; D perhaps matches TRBD2 (6 bases). CDR1 and CDR2 from the germline V gene are MDHEN and SYDVKM. This CDR3 is built from 13 residues. The ends were cut back, 7 bases at V and 6 bases at J, with 13 bases in the middle. In nucleotides, the CDR3 is TGTGCCAGCACCATCGAGGAGGGCAATGAGCAGTTCTTC. The encoded protein is CASTIEEGNEQFF.

This clone appeared once. V gene TRBV5-1 combines with J gene TRBJ1-2; the match to TRBD1 covers 8 bases. Trimming removed 0 bases from V and 5 bases from J; junction bases left unmatched: 6. Looked up from germline, CDR1 is SGHRS and CDR2 is YFSETQ. The CDR3 runs to 15 residues. CDR3 protein: CASSLEPGQEYGYTF. CDR3 coding DNA: TGCGCCAGCAGCTTGGAACCGGGACAGGAGTATGGCTACACCTTC.

This clone appeared once. The chain recombines TRBV28 with TRBJ2-7, with TRBD2 as a possible D gene (7 bases). CDR1 is MDHEN, CDR2 SYDVKM, per germline. The CDR3 is 14 residues long. Trimming removed 5 bases from V and 2 bases from J, with 13 bases in between. CDR3 loop: CASSGGGGPYEQYF. CDR3 in DNA: TGTGCCAGCAGTGGTGGGGGGGGCCCCTACGAGCAGTACTTC. The variable domain in full, completed from reference TRBV28 and TRBJ2-7, reads DVKVTQSSRYLVKRTGEKVFLECVQDMDHENMFWYRQDPGLGLRLIYFSYDVKMKEKGDIPEGYSVSREKKERFSLILESASTNQTSMYLCASSGGGGPYEQYFGPGTRLTVT.

The chain's CDR3 is CASFGFGTSGYEQYF. DNA for the CDR3: TGTGCCAGCTTTGGCTTCGGGACTAGCGGCTACGAGCAGTACTTC. The rearrangement joins TRBV5-6 to TRBJ2-7, with TRBD2 matching 11 bases. Germline CDR1 reads SGHDT; CDR2 reads YYEEEE. The CDR3 length is 15 residues. V lost 7 bases to trimming and J lost 3 bases; unmatched junction nucleotides: 9.

This clone was seen a single time. The chain uses TRBV7-7 and TRBJ2-5; TRBD1 agrees at 7 bases. The J segment lost 2 bases and the V segment lost 6 bases, leaving 15 bases of the junction unmatched. In germline, CDR1 is SSHAT, CDR2 FNYEAQ (reference sequence). The CDR3 length is 17 residues. CDR3 loop: CASSPQGVRAMQETQYF. The DNA for the CDR3 is TGTGCCAGCAGTCCTCAGGGGGTACGGGCCATGCAAGAGACCCAGTACTTC.

The chain is built from TRBV7-9 and TRBJ1-2, with TRBD1 matching 8 bases. In germline, CDR1 is SEHNR, CDR2 FQNEAQ (reference sequence). This CDR3 spans 16 amino acids. The J segment lost 8 bases and the V segment lost 3 bases, leaving 14 bases of the junction unmatched. CDR3 protein: CASSFRGQGTSEGYTF. DNA for the CDR3: TGTGCCAGCAGCTTCAGGGGGCAGGGCACTTCGGAAGGCTACACCTTC.

The V gene is TRBV30, the J gene TRBJ1-1; the D is unclear. Germline values: CDR1 GTSNPN, CDR2 SVGIG (reference sequence). This CDR3 has 16 amino acids. Trimming took 2 bases from V and 4 from J, leaving 20 bases between them. CDR3 nucleotide sequence: TGTGCCTGGAGTCCCGGGCCCGGGCGAGGAGGCACTGAAGCTTTCTTT. It is translated as CAWSPGPGRGGTEAFF.

This clone was detected ten times or more. The same CDR3 also results from other DNA sequences found in this sample. The genes are TRBV30 and TRBJ1-2; perhaps TRBD1 as D (6 bases). Germline CDR1 reads GTSNPN; CDR2 reads SVGIG (reference sequence). V shed 3 bases and J shed 8 bases, with 13 bases lying between them. This CDR3 spans 12 amino acids. CDR3 residues: CAWSAQGYGYTF. As DNA, the CDR3 is TGTGCCTGGAGCGCACAGGGCTACGGCTACACCTTC.

This chain joins TRBV7-9 and TRBJ2-2, with D tentatively TRBD2 (5 bases). The CDR3 sequence is 16 residues long. Germline V gene lookup returns CDR1 SEHNR and CDR2 FQNEAQ (reference sequence). Trimming shortened V by 1 base and J by 5 bases, and 14 bases separated the two germline ends. CDR3 residues: CASSLVTQSGTGELFF. The CDR3 DNA is TGTGCCAGCAGCTTAGTTACACAGTCGGGGACCGGGGAGCTGTTTTTT.

V gene TRBV27 combines with J gene TRBJ2-3, with 12 bases that match TRBD2. Trimming took 3 bases from V and 0 from J; bases not matched to a gene: 4. Germline values: CDR1 MNHEY, CDR2 SMNVEV (reference sequence). The CDR3 contains 17 residues. The CDR3 DNA is TGTGCCAGCAGTTTCAGGACTAGCGGGACTAGCACAGATACGCAGTATTTT. It specifies CASSFRTSGTSTDTQYF.